The 13 T cell receptor beta chains below were found in one sample sequenced in a study of immune characterization of retroperitoneal liposarcoma. TCRdb recomputed calls from the PCR reads with MiXCR, one row per CDR3 protein. The sample comprises 2,000 to 3,000 distinct CDR3 sequences, 20% to 25% of which are singletons, and nearly 9.5% rests with the top ten. Sequenced input: tumor tissue. These TCRs come from a male donor with retroperitoneal liposarcoma.

The J gene is TRBJ2-3, the V gene TRBV6-1; 8 nucleotides match TRBD2. CDR1 is MNHNS, CDR2 SASEGT, per germline. This CDR3 is 17 amino acids long. V was pared by 1 base and J by 0 bases, with 6 bases of the junction left unmatched. Here the CDR3 DNA reads TGTGCCAGCAGTGAAGTCGCAGCTAGCGGGAGCACAGATACGCAGTATTTT. Translated, it gives CASSEVAASGSTDTQYF.

This clonotype has ten or more counts. The rearrangement uses TRBV6-1 and TRBJ2-1, with 8 bases fitting TRBD1. Near its end, the DNA agrees better with TRBJ2-7, so the J call may be wrong. This CDR3 is built from 13 residues. Germline CDR1 is MNHNS and CDR2 is SASEGT. DNA of the CDR3: TGTGCCAGCAGCCCCCTCGACAGGGGCGAGCAGTACTTC. This encodes CASSPLDRGEQYF.

This chain connects TRBV7-2 to TRBJ2-5; 12 bases agree with TRBD2. The end of the DNA aligns better with TRBJ2-7, so the J call may be wrong. Germline-derived CDR1 and CDR2 are SGHTA and FQGNSA. The CDR3 length is 16 residues. In DNA form, the CDR3 reads TGTGCCAGCAGCTCCGGACTAGCGGGACCCTTCTACGAGCAGTACTTC. Its translation is CASSSGLAGPFYEQYF.

This clonotype was seen more than once but under ten times. The chain combines TRBV30 with TRBJ2-3, with D possibly being TRBD2 (6 bases). Deletions cut 0 bases from V and 2 bases from J, with 12 bases between. This CDR3 has 15 residues. CDR1 and CDR2 from the germline V gene are GTSNPN and SVGIG (reference sequence). Written as DNA, the CDR3 is TGTGCCTGGAGTGTATTGGGACTTAACACAGATACGCAGTATTTT. This codes for CAWSVLGLNTDTQYF.

This clonotype is judged medium-sized. The chain combines TRBV7-6 with TRBJ2-3; no clear D gene. Germline V gene lookup returns CDR1 SGHVS and CDR2 FNYEAQ. Trimming left V 4 bases short and J 4 bases short, with 6 bases between. This CDR3 has 12 residues. CDR3 region: CASSSASDTQYF. The CDR3 region has the DNA TGTGCCAGCAGCTCAGCGTCAGATACGCAGTATTTT.

By its share, this clonotype is medium-sized. The chain links TRBV7-2 to TRBJ2-5; 13 bases fit TRBD2. The germline V gene has CDR1 SGHTA and CDR2 FQGNSA. This CDR3 has 17 amino acids. Trimming cost V 0 bases and J 5 bases; bases outside gene matches: 6. DNA of the CDR3: TGTGCCAGCAGCTTAGCGCGACTAGCGGGGGGTGGGGAGACCCAGTACTTC. It translates to CASSLARLAGGGETQYF.

This clonotype occurred a few times. The V call is TRBV25-1, the J call TRBJ2-2; D remains unclear. The CDR3 loop spans 14 amino acids. Per germline, CDR1 MGHDK and CDR2 SYGVNS. V shed 0 bases and J shed 6 bases, with 8 bases lying between them. The CDR3 DNA is TGTGCCAGCAGTGAATATTCGGCGGCCGGGGAGCTGTTTTTT. Its protein is CASSEYSAAGELFF.

This clonotype is termed medium-sized. A much more abundant neighbour one base away suggests this may be a read error. The rearrangement links TRBV7-2 to TRBJ2-1; the D gene is possibly TRBD1 (6 bases). The CDR3 runs 15 residues. Per the germline V gene, CDR1 is SGHTA and CDR2 is FQGNSA. V lost 3 bases and J lost 10, with 19 bases in between. The CDR3: CASSFFRTDSYEQFF. CDR3 sequence (DNA): TGTGCCAGCAGCTTCTTCCGGACAGACTCCTACGAGCAGTTCTTC. Complete variable domain (other parts from reference TRBV7-2 and TRBJ2-1): GAGVSQSPSNKVTEKGKDVELRCDPISGHTALYWYRQSLGQGLEFLIYFQGNSAPDKSGLPSDRFSAERTGGSVSTLTIQRTQQEDSAVYLCASSFFRTDSYEQFFGPGTRLTVL.

This clonotype is large. The genes are TRBV6-6 and TRBJ2-3, with D possibly matching TRBD1 (5 bases). With 2 bases removed from V and 2 bases from J, the gap between germline ends came to 14 bases. The CDR3 is 16 amino acids. From germline, CDR1 is MNHNY and CDR2 SVGAGI (reference sequence). CDR3 amino acids: CASSYDSVGATDTQYF. The CDR3 DNA reads as TGTGCCAGCAGTTACGACTCGGTTGGGGCCACAGATACGCAGTATTTT.

This clonotype is medium-sized (0.01 to 0.1%) by share. The chain recombines TRBV12-3 or TRBV12-4 with TRBJ2-1; D is undetermined. The CDR3 sequence is 11 residues long. Trimming removed 3 bases from V and 10 bases from J, with 7 bases in between. The CDR3 coding sequence is TGTGCCAGCAGTTTCCACTACGAGCAGTTCTTC. Protein product: CASSFHYEQFF.

This clonotype is labeled as medium-sized (0.01 to 0.1%). The chain recombines TRBV7-9 with TRBJ2-1; D is possibly TRBD1 (6 bases). V shed 2 bases and J shed 10 bases, with 15 bases lying between them. Germline V CDR1 and CDR2: SEHNR, FQNEAQ (reference sequence). The CDR3 is 14 amino acids. The CDR3 DNA reads TGTGCCAGCAGCTTAAGGGGGATTTCCTACGAGCAGTTCTTC. It encodes CASSLRGISYEQFF.

By share, this clonotype ranks as medium-sized. This clone may be a read error of a much larger clone one base away. The genes are TRBV6-1 and TRBJ2-1; 7 bases align to TRBD1. CDR1 and CDR2 (germline): MNHNS, SASEGT. The CDR3 extends over 13 amino acids. The ends lost 5 bases at V and 7 bases at J; junction bases unmatched: 5. In DNA, the CDR3 is TGTGCCAGCAGTTCTGGGACAGAAAATGAGCAGTTCTTC. Amino acid sequence: CASSSGTENEQFF.

By share, this clonotype ranks as medium-sized. This chain joins TRBV12-3 or TRBV12-4 and TRBJ2-1, with D possibly TRBD1 on 6 matching bases. The J call is in doubt because the DNA end fits TRBJ2-7 better. CDR3 length: 14 amino acids. This chain's CDR3 is CASSSSDRLYEQYF. For the CDR3, the DNA is TGTGCCAGCAGTTCCTCGGACAGACTCTACGAGCAGTACTTC.